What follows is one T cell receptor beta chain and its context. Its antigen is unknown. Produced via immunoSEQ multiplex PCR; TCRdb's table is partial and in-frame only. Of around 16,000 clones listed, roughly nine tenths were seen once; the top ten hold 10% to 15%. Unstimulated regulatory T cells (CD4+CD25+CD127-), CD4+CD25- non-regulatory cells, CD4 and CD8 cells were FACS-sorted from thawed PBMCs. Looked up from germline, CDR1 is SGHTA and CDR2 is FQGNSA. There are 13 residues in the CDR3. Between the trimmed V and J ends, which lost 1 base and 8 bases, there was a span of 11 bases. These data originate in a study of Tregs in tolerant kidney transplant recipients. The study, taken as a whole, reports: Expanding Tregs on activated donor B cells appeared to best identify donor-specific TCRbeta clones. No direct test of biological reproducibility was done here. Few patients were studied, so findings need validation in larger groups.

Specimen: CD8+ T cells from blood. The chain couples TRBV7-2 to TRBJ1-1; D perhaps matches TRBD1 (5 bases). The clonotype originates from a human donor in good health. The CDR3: CASSLVGDSEAFF. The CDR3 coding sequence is TGTGCCAGCAGCTTAGTCGGTGACAGCGAAGCTTTCTTT.